The clone carrying this T cell receptor (beta chain) has more than one count but fewer than ten. Via MiXCR, TCRdb re-called the RACE reads, giving one row per CDR3 protein. The sample includes tens of thousands of distinct CDR3 sequences, about a tenth seen only once; the top ten take about 5%. The data originate from a study of human T cells and chemical hapten exposure. Time point specified: pre-sensitization, week 0. Treatment meaning: therapeutic diphenylcyclopropenone sensitization with weekly scalp DPC. The receptor's source is a woman between 50 and 59 years old with alopecia areata. Some clones in this sample may be carry-over from other donors' samples. This material consisted of whole blood, taken in connection with sensitization to the hapten diphenylcyclopropenone (DPC).

CDR3 amino acids: CASSEKGTGRSPLHF. CDR3 DNA sequence: TGTGCCAGCAGTGAAAAAGGTACTGGCCGTTCACCCCTCCACTTT. V is TRBV2 and J is TRBJ1-6; D is uncertain. Germline lookup yields CDR1 SNHLY and CDR2 FYNNEI. The germline V and J ends were trimmed by 2 bases and 9 bases, with 14 bases remaining between them. The CDR3 length is 15 residues.